Each of the 17 T cell receptor beta chains below was sequenced from the same sample in a study of shared clonotypes between healthy human individuals. In the naive CD8 group, cells lacked CD45RO and were positively selected for CCR7, so terminally differentiated effector memory CD45RA+ cells were left out. Profiled with immunoSEQ multiplex PCR; TCRdb holds only in-frame clones, not every one. The sample records about 1.9 million clones, 80% to 95% being singletons. The sample taken for sequencing was naive CD8+ T cells from PBMCs. The receptors shown here come from a man aged 18 to 35 in good health. Some clones in this sample may be carry-over from other donors' samples.

V usage is TRBV7-9 and J usage is TRBJ2-1; 9 bases align to TRBD2. CDR3 size: 19 residues. With 0 bases clipped from V and 0 bases from J, the junction kept 9 bases outside the gene matches. The V gene's germline CDR1 is SEHNR and CDR2 FQNEAQ (reference sequence). The CDR3 bases are TGTGCCAGCAGCTTAGCTTTCCTGGCTAGCGGGAACTCCTACAATGAGCAGTTCTTC. It translates to CASSLAFLASGNSYNEQFF.

V gene TRBV6-5 combines with J gene TRBJ2-7; D assignment may be TRBD1 or TRBD2 (7 bases each). The germline V and J ends were trimmed by 7 bases and 4 bases, with 17 bases remaining between them. Germline CDR1 MNHEY, CDR2 SVGAGI. This CDR3 is built from 14 residues. CDR3 sequence reads: CASTSGGVWYEQYF. The CDR3 coding sequence is TGTGCCAGCACCTCAGGGGGGGTTTGGTACGAGCAGTACTTC.

This rearrangement joins TRBV4-1 to TRBJ1-5; D is perhaps TRBD1 (6 bases). V lost 2 bases to trimming and J lost 2 bases, with 10 bases between them. The CDR3 has 15 amino acids. Germline V gives CDR1 MGHRA, CDR2 YSYEKL. As DNA, the CDR3 is TGCGCCAGCAGCCAACTTGCAGGGGGCAATCAGCCCCAGCATTTT. This sequence encodes CASSQLAGGNQPQHF.

The chain links TRBV30 to TRBJ1-2, with unresolved D. The CDR3 is made up of 14 amino acids. Germline CDR1 is GTSNPN and CDR2 is SVGIG (reference sequence). The V end lost 0 bases, the J end lost 4 bases, and 12 bases lay between the germline ends. DNA for the CDR3: TGTGCCTGGAGTGTTTTAGGGCGGGGCTATGGCTACACCTTC. This codes for CAWSVLGRGYGYTF.

The chain recombines TRBV4-3 with TRBJ2-5; D might be TRBD1 or TRBD2, each matching 5 bases. CDR3 length: 16 amino acids. The germline V gene has CDR1 LGHNA and CDR2 YSLEER. The V end was cut by 0 bases, the J end by 4 bases, with 15 bases between. CDR3 sequence: CASSQDDTGPVETQYF. CDR3 bases: TGCGCCAGCAGCCAAGATGATACGGGGCCCGTAGAGACCCAGTACTTC.

The rearrangement links TRBV6-5 to TRBJ2-5; maybe TRBD1 (6 bases). V lost 6 bases and J 1 base, leaving 15 bases between the germline ends. Germline values: CDR1 MNHEY, CDR2 SVGAGI. The CDR3 consists of 15 residues. As DNA, the CDR3 is TGTGCCAGCAGCTCACCCACAGGGATCCAAGAGACCCAGTACTTC. Amino acid sequence: CASSSPTGIQETQYF.

CDR3 region: CASSVTVEPYGYTF. The CDR3 DNA is TGTGCCAGCAGTGTTACTGTTGAACCTTATGGCTACACCTTC. This chain connects TRBV2 to TRBJ1-2; D gene ambiguous. This CDR3 is built from 14 residues. V gave up 4 bases and J gave up 5 bases, with 14 bases separating them. Germline V gene data show CDR1 as SNHLY and CDR2 as FYNNEI.

The rearrangement links TRBV7-2 to TRBJ2-7; D possibly matches TRBD1 or TRBD2 (5 bases each). CDR3 length: 14 amino acids. Germline assignment: CDR1 SGHTA and CDR2 FQGNSA. V gave up 5 bases and J gave up 2 bases, with 13 bases separating them. CDR3 sequence: CASSPTGGTYEQYF. CDR3 DNA: TGTGCCAGCAGCCCCACAGGAGGAACCTACGAGCAGTACTTC.

In regard to this clone: Distinct nucleotide sequences in the sample also encode this CDR3. This chain joins TRBV7-6 and TRBJ2-6; either TRBD1 or TRBD2 may supply D (5 bases each). The germline V gene encodes CDR1 SGHVS and CDR2 FNYEAQ. This CDR3 has 15 residues. V lost 5 bases to trimming and J lost 1 base, with 9 bases between them. The CDR3 nucleotides are TGTGCCAGCAGCCCGAGGGGTTCTGGGGCCAACGTCCTGACTTTC. Protein sequence: CASSPRGSGANVLTF.

The chain uses TRBV4-2 and TRBJ2-3; no definite D call. The CDR3 has 14 amino acids. The germline V and J ends were trimmed by 0 bases and 2 bases, with 6 bases remaining between them. Germline assignment: CDR1 LGHNA and CDR2 YNFKEQ. The CDR3 DNA reads as TGTGCCAGCAGCCAAGAAACCCCCACAGATACGCAGTATTTT. Translated, it gives CASSQETPTDTQYF.

The V gene is TRBV19, the J gene TRBJ1-5; no clear D. The germline V and J ends were trimmed by 6 bases and 0 bases, with 9 bases remaining between them. Germline CDR1 and CDR2: LNHDA and SQIVND (reference sequence). This CDR3 region has 14 residues. The CDR3 here is CASRPEYSNQPQHF. Written as DNA, the CDR3 is TGTGCCAGTAGGCCGGAATATAGCAATCAGCCCCAGCATTTT.

The chain uses TRBV4-3 and TRBJ2-7, with a weak D call TRBD1 (5 bases). Trimming stripped 1 base from V and 2 bases from J, with 12 bases between. The CDR3 consists of 15 residues. Germline CDR1 and CDR2: LGHNA and YSLEER. DNA of the CDR3: TGCGCCAGCAGCCAAGGCCTGACAGCCGCCTACGAGCAGTACTTC. This codes for CASSQGLTAAYEQYF.

This chain uses TRBV2 with TRBJ2-3, with a tentative D call TRBD2 (5 bases). V shed 3 bases and J shed 1 base, with 5 bases lying between them. The CDR3 sequence is 13 residues long. Per the germline V gene, CDR1 is SNHLY and CDR2 is FYNNEI. The CDR3 DNA follows: TGTGCCAGCAGTGAGGAGGGCACAGATACGCAGTATTTT. Amino acids: CASSEEGTDTQYF.

The J gene is TRBJ1-1, the V gene TRBV19; D is unresolved. CDR3 length: 13 amino acids. Germline V gene lookup returns CDR1 LNHDA and CDR2 SQIVND (reference sequence). The V end was cut by 7 bases, the J end by 1 base, with 10 bases between. The CDR3 DNA reads as TGTGCCAGTATACCAGGACCGAACACTGAAGCTTTCTTT. Protein sequence: CASIPGPNTEAFF.

This clone was seen once. The gene calls are TRBV7-9 and TRBJ2-2; possibly TRBD2 for D (6 bases). This CDR3 has 11 residues. Germline CDR1 is SEHNR and CDR2 is FQNEAQ (reference sequence). Trimming took off 10 bases at V and 7 bases at J, with 10 bases between the two ends. CDR3 region: CAIVAVGELFF. The CDR3 DNA is TGTGCCATCGTAGCGGTCGGGGAGCTGTTTTTT. The full variable domain, completed using reference TRBV7-9 and TRBJ2-2, is DTGVSQNPRHKITKRGQNVTFRCDPISEHNRLYWYRQTLGQGPEFLTYFQNEAQLEKSRLLSDRFSAERPKGSFSTLEIQRTEQGDSAMYLCAIVAVGELFFGEGSRLTVL.

The rearrangement uses TRBV6-1 and TRBJ1-3; the D is unclear. Trimming left V 9 bases short and J 4 bases short, with 13 bases between. The CDR3 is 13 residues long. CDR1 is MNHNS, CDR2 SASEGT, per germline. As DNA, the CDR3 is TGTGCCAGTCGGGCTTTAGGGGGAAACACCATATATTTT. Its protein is CASRALGGNTIYF.

This clone was seen just once. This chain joins TRBV7-9 and TRBJ2-4; 10 bases are a match to TRBD1. Germline V gives CDR1 SEHNR, CDR2 FQNEAQ (reference sequence). The trim removed 6 bases at V and 9 bases at J, leaving 5 bases unmatched. The CDR3 consists of 13 residues. CDR3 in amino acids: CASRGTGDGIQYF. The CDR3 DNA reads TGTGCCAGCAGAGGGACAGGGGACGGCATTCAGTACTTC.